This is a list of T cell receptor beta chains from one sample in a study of control samples from healthy donors and cancer patients. Clones were read by immunoSEQ multiplex PCR, and TCRdb kept only the in-frame ones, dropping some. Among roughly 80,000 clones listed, 85% to 95% were seen once. Material: blood. The receptors were sampled from a woman aged 60-75 years in good health. CDR3s include the opening cysteine and the closing phenylalanine or tryptophan. D genes are given only for firm matches. Size is omitted from some rows. Given values are once, few, many or a class for expanded clones.

d_call	v_call	clone_size	j_call	cdr3_aa	cdr3_nt
-	TRBV9	-	TRBJ2-1	CASSPYSQNNNEQFF	TGTGCCAGCAGCCCTTATAGTCAAAACAACAATGAGCAGTTCTTC
-	TRBV30	-	TRBJ2-3	CAWNFGSTDTQYF	TGTGCCTGGAATTTTGGTAGCACAGATACGCAGTATTTT
-	TRBV28	-	TRBJ2-5	CASSLVAGHETQYF	TGTGCCAGCAGTTTAGTGGCGGGCCATGAGACCCAGTACTTC
TRBD1	TRBV10-2	-	TRBJ1-1	CASSDRGDTEAFF	TGCGCCAGCAGCGACAGGGGGGACACTGAAGCTTTCTTT
-	TRBV6-5	-	TRBJ2-1	CASSYRGRQFF	TGTGCCAGCAGTTACAGGGGTCGGCAGTTCTTC
-	TRBV27	-	TRBJ2-7	CATRDSIYEQYF	TGTGCCACCCGGGACTCGATCTACGAGCAGTACTTC
TRBD1	TRBV13	-	TRBJ2-7	CASSPGQGLRYEQYF	TGTGCCAGCAGCCCAGGACAGGGGCTACGGTACGAGCAGTACTTC
-	TRBV7-9	-	TRBJ1-1	CASSFTGHTEAFF	TGTGCCAGCAGCTTTACAGGGCACACTGAAGCTTTCTTT
TRBD1	TRBV27	-	TRBJ1-2	CASSPDRGQASYTF	TGTGCCAGCAGTCCCGACAGGGGGCAGGCGAGCTACACCTTC
TRBD1	TRBV27	-	TRBJ2-5	CASSLWGQEGETQYF	TGTGCCAGCAGTTTATGGGGACAGGAGGGCGAGACCCAGTACTTC
-	TRBV5-1	-	TRBJ2-5	CASSLGWLETQYF	TGCGCCAGCAGCTTAGGATGGTTGGAGACCCAGTACTTC
-	TRBV6-2/TRBV6-3	-	TRBJ2-5	CASSSYSLGSGKTQYF	TGTGCCAGCAGTTCCTACTCGTTAGGGTCTGGGAAGACCCAGTACTTC
TRBD1	TRBV19	few	TRBJ1-3	CASSIRTGDAGNTIYF	TGTGCCAGTAGTATTCGGACAGGGGACGCTGGAAACACCATATATTTT
-	TRBV4-3	-	TRBJ1-3	CASSQQASSGNTIYF	TGCGCCAGCAGCCAACAGGCTTCCTCTGGAAACACCATATATTTT
-	TRBV28	-	TRBJ2-7	CASRRHHEQYF	TGTGCCAGCAGACGACACCACGAGCAGTACTTC
TRBD1	TRBV28	-	TRBJ1-1	CASSPLTGGFNTEAFF	TGTGCCAGCAGTCCCCTGACAGGGGGCTTCAACACTGAAGCTTTCTTT